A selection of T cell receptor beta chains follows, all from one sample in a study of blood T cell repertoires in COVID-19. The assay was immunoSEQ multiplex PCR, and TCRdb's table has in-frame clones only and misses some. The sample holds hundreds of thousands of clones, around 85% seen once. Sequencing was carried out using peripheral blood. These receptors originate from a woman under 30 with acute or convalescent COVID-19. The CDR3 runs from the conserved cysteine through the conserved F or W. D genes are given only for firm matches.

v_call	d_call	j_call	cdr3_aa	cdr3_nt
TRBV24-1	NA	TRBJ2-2	CATWDTYTGELFF	TGTGCCACCTGGGACACATACACCGGGGAGCTGTTTTTT
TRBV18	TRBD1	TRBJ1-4	CASSPRDRADEKLFF	TGTGCCAGCTCACCACGGGACAGGGCGGATGAAAAACTGTTTTTT
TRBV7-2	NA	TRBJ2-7	CASSDNRASYEQYF	TGTGCCAGCAGCGACAACAGGGCATCCTACGAGCAGTACTTC
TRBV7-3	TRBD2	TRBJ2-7	CASSLSRDYQEQYF	TGTGCCAGCAGCCTAAGCCGGGACTACCAAGAGCAGTACTTC
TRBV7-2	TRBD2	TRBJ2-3	CASSSGTSGAQDTQYF	TGTGCCAGCAGCTCAGGGACTAGCGGCGCTCAAGATACGCAGTATTTT
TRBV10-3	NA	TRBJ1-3	CAIRSPGGKGRSGNTIYF	TGTGCCATCAGGTCACCCGGGGGTAAGGGGCGCAGTGGAAACACCATATATTTT
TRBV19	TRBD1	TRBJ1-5	CASSIGGTGDNQPQHF	TGTGCCAGTAGTATTGGGGGGACAGGTGACAATCAGCCCCAGCATTTT
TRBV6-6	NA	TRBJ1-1	CASRLDAGQAFF	TGTGCCAGCAGATTGGATGCGGGGCAAGCTTTCTTT
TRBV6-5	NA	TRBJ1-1	CASSYWTDNTEAFF	TGTGCCAGCAGTTATTGGACAGACAACACTGAAGCTTTCTTT
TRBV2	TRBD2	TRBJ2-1	CASSEGLADSYNEQFF	TGTGCCAGCAGTGAAGGCCTAGCGGATTCCTACAATGAGCAGTTCTTC
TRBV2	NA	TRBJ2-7	CASMYSYEQYF	TGTGCCAGCATGTACTCCTACGAGCAGTACTTC
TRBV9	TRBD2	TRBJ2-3	CASSSREGRPDTQYF	TGTGCCAGCAGCTCCCGGGAGGGGAGGCCAGATACGCAGTATTTT
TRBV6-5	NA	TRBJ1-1	CASSYWDTGTEAFF	TGTGCCAGCAGTTACTGGGACACGGGCACTGAAGCTTTCTTT
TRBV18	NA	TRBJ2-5	CASSPPNTQETQYF	TGTGCCAGCTCACCACCGAACACCCAAGAGACCCAGTACTTC
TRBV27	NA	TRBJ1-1	CASSIQGNTEAFF	TGTGCCAGCAGTATACAGGGGAACACTGAAGCTTTCTTT
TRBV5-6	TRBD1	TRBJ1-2	CASSFLTGGYGYTF	TGTGCCAGCAGCTTCTTGACAGGGGGCTATGGCTACACCTTC
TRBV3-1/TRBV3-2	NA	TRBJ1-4	CASSPSGEKLFF	TGTGCCAGCAGCCCGAGCGGGGAAAAACTGTTTTTT